This T cell receptor beta chain is drawn from a study of CXCR3-negative and CXCR3-positive naive CD8 T cells. Carrying UMI labels, the TRB cDNA libraries were prepared through 5' RACE. Using the 5' RACE reads, TCRdb records one entry per CDR3 protein without DNA. The sample includes roughly 29,000 distinct CDR3 sequences. CDR3 length: 16 residues. From germline, CDR1 is LGHNA and CDR2 YSLEER. The chain links TRBV4-3 to TRBJ2-3; TCRdb's D call of TRBD1 is untestable without DNA. This clonotype originated in a human donor in good health. Some clones in this sample may be carry-over from other donors' samples. Material: memory CD8+ T cells from blood. CDR3 amino acids: CASSQTAGTGQDTQYF.